This TCR beta chain was sequenced in a study of tumor and adjacent non-tumor tissue in lung cancer. Study-level background: The patients, about nine men and four to six women, were about 31 to 76 with stage I to III disease. Some 4.2 million productive TCRbeta reads were obtained per sample on average.

RNA was extracted from bulk tissue without any cell sorting. J gave up 13 bases and V 6 bases, and 13 bases lay outside the gene matches. This CDR3 spans 12 amino acids. Germline assignment: CDR1 SQVTM and CDR2 ANQGSEA. Three rounds of nested PCR, following a modified ARM-PCR protocol, produced the TCRbeta library. TCRdb called the multiplex PCR reads again in MiXCR, with one record for every CDR3 protein. The repertoire holds approximately 130,000 distinct CDR3 sequences, with approximately 71% as singletons. This clonotype was obtained from a man aged 25-45 years with non-small cell lung cancer. Sequenced sample: lung tumor tissue. This chain uses TRBV29-1 with TRBJ2-5; TRBD2 matches 8 bases. The CDR3 sequence: CSVGTSSKTLYF. Written as DNA, the CDR3 is TGCAGCGTGGGGACTAGTTCAAAGACTCTGTACTTC.